This T cell receptor (beta chain) comes out of a study of T cells in Graves' hyperthyroidism and ophthalmopathy. Study-level points and caveats: Most expanded thyroid clonotypes above 0.001 recurred in blood. Ophthalmopathy, which appeared later, was predicted by the model a median around 6 months before onset.

It was RNA transcripts that yielded the amplified TCR beta CDR3 regions. Using the HTBI primer set, a first-round RT-PCR was run on the TCR CDR3. One entry per CDR3 protein results from TCRdb running MiXCR on the multiplex PCR reads. The repertoire holds approximately 600,000 distinct CDR3 sequences, with approximately 15% as singletons. V dropped 4 bases and J dropped 0 bases, with 13 bases sitting between them. The CDR3 runs 15 residues. Germline V gene data show CDR1 as SQVTM and CDR2 as ANQGSEA. This clonotype was seen only once. Its target is not known. Each 10 ml fresh peripheral blood draw supplied the PBMCs.

Sequencing was done on a sample of blood. The sequence derives from a woman aged 40 to 50 with Graves' ophthalmopathy. The chain employs TRBV29-1 and TRBJ1-5; D unresolved. This CDR3 reads CSVGLGGGSNQPQHF. CDR3 sequence (DNA): TGCAGCGTTGGGTTGGGTGGCGGTAGCAATCAGCCCCAGCATTTT.